Each of the 25 T cell receptor beta chains below was sequenced from the same sample in a study of T cell responses to AZD1222 COVID-19 vaccine. Clones were sequenced by immunoSEQ multiplex PCR, and TCRdb holds only the in-frame ones, with some missing. The data hold 200,000 or so clones, with approximately 93% observed a single time. The sequences come from peripheral blood, collected 28 days after the second AZD1222 dose. The receptors here all came from an adult who received the AZD1222 COVID-19 vaccine.

This sequence joins TRBV28 and TRBJ1-5; D might be TRBD1 (5 bases). The CDR3 loop spans 15 amino acids. The germline V gene has CDR1 MDHEN and CDR2 SYDVKM. The ends were cut back, 5 bases at V and 0 bases at J, with 11 bases in the middle. The CDR3 coding sequence is TGTGCCAGCAGTCAACCCACAGGTAGCAATCAGCCCCAGCATTTT. Its translation is CASSQPTGSNQPQHF.

The chain carries TRBV27 and TRBJ1-2, with D maybe TRBD1 (5 bases). The CDR3 extends over 14 amino acids. The V end lost 6 bases, the J end lost 2 bases, and 13 bases lay between the germline ends. Germline values: CDR1 MNHEY, CDR2 SMNVEV (reference sequence). DNA of the CDR3: TGTGCCAGCAGCCCCGTTGGGGGGAACTATGGCTACACCTTC. Protein: CASSPVGGNYGYTF.

This clone was detected only a few times. CDR3 sequence (DNA): TGTGCCAGCAGCTTCGGCAACAGGTTTTCCCAGCAGTACTTC. Protein: CASSFGNRFSQQYF. The gene calls are TRBV7-9 and TRBJ2-7; perhaps TRBD1 as D (5 bases). Between the trimmed V and J ends, which lost 3 bases and 8 bases, there was a span of 17 bases. The germline CDR1 and CDR2 sequences are SEHNR and FQNEAQ (reference sequence). CDR3 length: 14 residues.

The rearrangement joins TRBV27 to TRBJ2-3, with D uncertain. Per germline, CDR1 MNHEY and CDR2 SMNVEV (reference sequence). The CDR3 consists of 15 residues. V lost 3 bases, J lost 2 bases, and 12 bases lay in between. In nucleotides, the CDR3 is TGTGCCAGCAGTTTTTTCCAGCGCGACACAGATACGCAGTATTTT. Translating gives CASSFFQRDTDTQYF.

The rearrangement uses TRBV7-2 and TRBJ2-5; D may match TRBD1 or TRBD2 (5 bases each). V lost 8 bases and J 2 bases, leaving 12 bases between the germline ends. There are 13 residues in the CDR3. Germline values: CDR1 SGHTA, CDR2 FQGNSA. The CDR3, as DNA: TGTGCCAGCGGGGACCAGAATCAAGAGACCCAGTACTTC. Encoded protein: CASGDQNQETQYF.

The genes are TRBV28 and TRBJ1-3; D not resolved. Looked up from germline, CDR1 is MDHEN and CDR2 is SYDVKM. The CDR3 covers 12 residues. V lost 3 bases and J lost 4, with 4 bases in between. CDR3: CASSFGGNTIYF. The CDR3 DNA reads as TGTGCCAGCAGTTTTGGAGGAAACACCATATATTTT.

The V call is TRBV6-2 or TRBV6-3, the J call TRBJ1-5; D not certain. The CDR3 runs 17 residues. In germline, CDR1 is MNHEY, CDR2 SVGEGT. Trimming left V 2 bases short and J 6 bases short, with 20 bases between. Here the CDR3 reads CASSYPLGPALSQPQHF. The CDR3 DNA follows: TGTGCCAGCAGTTACCCCTTGGGTCCGGCTCTAAGTCAGCCCCAGCATTTT.

The gene calls are TRBV6-2 or TRBV6-3 and TRBJ1-5; D might be TRBD1 (5 bases). CDR1 is MNHEY and CDR2 is SVGEGT in the germline V gene. The V end lost 0 bases, the J end lost 4 bases, and 10 bases lay between the germline ends. The CDR3 covers 15 residues. This CDR3 is CASSYSGVNNQPQHF. The CDR3 DNA reads as TGTGCCAGCAGTTACTCGGGGGTCAATAATCAGCCCCAGCATTTT.

The chain employs TRBV7-2 and TRBJ1-2; TRBD1 agrees at 7 bases. The J segment lost 0 bases and the V segment lost 1 base, leaving 2 bases of the junction unmatched. Per the germline V gene, CDR1 is SGHTA and CDR2 is FQGNSA. The CDR3 consists of 15 residues. The CDR3 here is CASSLVGQTNYGYTF. The CDR3 DNA reads as TGTGCCAGCAGCTTAGTGGGACAGACTAACTATGGCTACACCTTC.

The rearrangement links TRBV14 to TRBJ1-3; D is undetermined. This CDR3 has 14 amino acids. Germline V gene sequence: CDR1 SGHDN, CDR2 FVKESK. V lost 2 bases to trimming and J lost 1 base, with 6 bases between them. CDR3: CASSQLESGNTIYF. The CDR3 coding sequence is TGTGCCAGCAGCCAACTAGAGTCTGGAAACACCATATATTTT.

The chain carries TRBV27 and TRBJ1-1, with D perhaps TRBD1 (5 bases). Trimming shortened V by 6 bases and J by 1 base, and 12 bases separated the two germline ends. Germline V gives CDR1 MNHEY, CDR2 SMNVEV (reference sequence). CDR3 length equals 14 residues. CDR3 sequence reads: CASSAGWGNTEAFF. CDR3 nucleotides: TGTGCCAGCAGCGCAGGGTGGGGGAACACTGAAGCTTTCTTT.

The chain links TRBV2 to TRBJ1-2; 7 bases are shared with TRBD1. The CDR3 is made up of 13 amino acids. The germline gives CDR1 SNHLY, CDR2 FYNNEI. With V trimmed by 9 bases and J by 6 bases, 10 bases remained unmatched. The CDR3 reads CASRQGDGNGYTF. CDR3 coding DNA: TGTGCCAGTAGACAGGGCGACGGGAATGGCTACACCTTC. Full variable domain (outside the CDR3, taken from reference TRBV2 and TRBJ1-2): EPEVTQTPSHQVTQMGQEVILRCVPISNHLYFYWYRQILGQKVEFLVSFYNNEISEKSEIFDDQFSVERPDGSNFTLKIRSTKLEDSAMYFCASRQGDGNGYTFGSGTRLTVV.

The V and J genes are TRBV19 and TRBJ1-3, with TRBD1 matching over 7 bases. The CDR3 contains 17 residues. The V segment lost 5 bases and the J segment 3 bases; nucleotides outside the gene matches: 13. Germline V lookup: CDR1 LNHDA, CDR2 SQIVND (reference sequence). This CDR3 is CASSFGPTGFNGNTIYF. In nucleotides, the CDR3 is TGTGCCAGTAGTTTCGGCCCGACAGGGTTTAATGGAAACACCATATATTTT.

Regarding this clone: Because the CDR3's place on the DNA is in doubt, the DNA is left out and the CDR3 is given as listed by TCRdb. The V gene is TRBV12-1, the J gene TRBJ1-1. TRBV12-1 is tagged as a pseudogene. The CDR3 spans 16 amino acids, including both terminal residues. The CDR3 sequence: CASSSSVAGGAPEAFF.

The chain recombines TRBV5-1 with TRBJ1-5; unclear D gene. The CDR3 is made up of 13 amino acids. Germline CDR1 is SGHRS and CDR2 is YFSETQ. Trimming removed 1 base from V and 3 bases from J, with 5 bases in between. CDR3 sequence reads: CASSLTSNQPQHF. The DNA of the CDR3 is TGCGCCAGCAGCTTGACTTCCAATCAGCCCCAGCATTTT. Drawing the rest from reference TRBV5-1 and TRBJ1-5, the complete variable domain is KAGVTQTPRYLIKTRGQQVTLSCSPISGHRSVSWYQQTPGQGLQFLFEYFSETQRNKGNFPGRFSGRQFSNSRSEMNVSTLELGDSALYLCASSLTSNQPQHFGDGTRLSIL.

The chain has TRBV10-2 and TRBJ1-2; weak D call: TRBD1 (5 bases). This CDR3 contains 13 residues. Trimming pared 7 bases from V and 3 bases from J, leaving 12 bases between. Germline CDR1 reads WSHSY; CDR2 reads SAAADI. The CDR3 sequence is CASKRGGDYGYTF. The CDR3 DNA follows: TGCGCCAGCAAGAGGGGCGGCGACTATGGCTACACCTTC.

This chain connects TRBV6-1 to TRBJ1-4, with D hard to call. The ends were cut back, 1 base at V and 4 bases at J, with 7 bases in the middle. Germline V CDR1 and CDR2: MNHNS, SASEGT. The CDR3 totals 14 residues. CDR3 residues: CASSEGHYNEKLFF. The CDR3, as DNA: TGTGCCAGCAGTGAAGGACATTATAATGAAAAACTGTTTTTT.

The chain links TRBV2 to TRBJ2-5, with D perhaps given as TRBD1 or TRBD2 (5 bases each). Germline V gene lookup returns CDR1 SNHLY and CDR2 FYNNEI. V was cut by 3 bases and J by 5 bases, with 13 bases left in between. The length of the CDR3 is 14 residues. CDR3 DNA: TGTGCCAGCAGTGATGGGCAGGGCGGGGAGACCCAGTACTTC. This codes for CASSDGQGGETQYF.

The J gene is TRBJ1-5, the V gene TRBV2; 7 bases fit TRBD1. V lost 6 bases, J lost 3 bases, and 5 bases stayed unmatched. Germline V gene lookup returns CDR1 SNHLY and CDR2 FYNNEI. CDR3 length: 14 residues. DNA of the CDR3: TGTGCCAGCAGCGAGGGACAGAACAATCAGCCCCAGCATTTT. Amino acid sequence: CASSEGQNNQPQHF.

This clone was observed a single time. The J gene is TRBJ1-4, the V gene TRBV28; D is undetermined. V lost 3 bases, J lost 5 bases, and 10 bases lay in between. Germline V gives CDR1 MDHEN, CDR2 SYDVKM. There are 14 residues in the CDR3. Here the CDR3 reads CASSLVRSNEKLFF. The CDR3 nucleotides are TGTGCCAGCAGTTTGGTTAGGTCCAATGAAAAACTGTTTTTT.

J is TRBJ1-5 and V is TRBV6-5; TRBD1 might be the D (6 bases). Trimming left V 7 bases short and J 7 bases short, with 14 bases between. The germline CDR1 and CDR2 sequences are MNHEY and SVGAGI. The CDR3 covers 13 residues. The CDR3 nucleotides read TGTGCCAGCATGGGGGGGCCAGAACAGCCCCAGCATTTT. This sequence encodes CASMGGPEQPQHF.

This clone was detected once. The chain uses TRBV12-3 or TRBV12-4 and TRBJ1-2; D is possibly TRBD1 (5 bases). V shed 7 bases and J shed 4 bases, with 10 bases lying between them. The CDR3 has 12 amino acids. CDR3 nucleotides: TGTGCCAGCACCAAGGGGCGCTATGGCTACACCTTC. This codes for CASTKGRYGYTF.

The chain is built from TRBV6-1 and TRBJ1-2, with a tentative D call TRBD1 (5 bases). The CDR3 covers 15 residues. V was cut by 0 bases and J by 1 base, with 9 bases left in between. Germline V gene lookup returns CDR1 MNHNS and CDR2 SASEGT. The CDR3 DNA sequence: TGTGCCAGCAGTGAAGCCACAGGCGTTAACTATGGCTACACCTTC. Its translation: CASSEATGVNYGYTF.

The chain uses TRBV2 and TRBJ1-5; a weak D match, TRBD1 (6 bases). Germline lookup yields CDR1 SNHLY and CDR2 FYNNEI. This CDR3 is 13 amino acids long. With 4 bases removed from V and 4 bases from J, the gap between germline ends came to 8 bases. The DNA of the CDR3 is TGTGCCAGCAGTGGGACAGAAAATCAGCCCCAGCATTTT. Translated: CASSGTENQPQHF.

The chain is built from TRBV9 and TRBJ1-1; tentatively, D is TRBD1 (5 bases). CDR3 size: 14 residues. Germline V CDR1 and CDR2: SGDLS, YYNGEE. V lost 2 bases and J 5 bases, leaving 13 bases between the germline ends. This CDR3 reads CASSVTDGQTEAFF. In DNA, the CDR3 is TGTGCCAGCAGCGTTACTGACGGACAAACTGAAGCTTTCTTT.